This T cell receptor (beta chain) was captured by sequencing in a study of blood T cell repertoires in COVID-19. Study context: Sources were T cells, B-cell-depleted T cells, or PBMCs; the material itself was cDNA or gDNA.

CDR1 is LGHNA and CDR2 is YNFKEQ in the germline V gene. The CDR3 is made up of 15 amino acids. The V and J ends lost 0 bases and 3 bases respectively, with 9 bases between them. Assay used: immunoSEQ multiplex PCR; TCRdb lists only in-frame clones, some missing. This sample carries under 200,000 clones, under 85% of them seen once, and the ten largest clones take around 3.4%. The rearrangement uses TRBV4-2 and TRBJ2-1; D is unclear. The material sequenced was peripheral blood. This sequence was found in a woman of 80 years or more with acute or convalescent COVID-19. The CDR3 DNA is TGTGCCAGCAGCCAAGAAACTGCCTTCTACAATGAGCAGTTCTTC. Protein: CASSQETAFYNEQFF.